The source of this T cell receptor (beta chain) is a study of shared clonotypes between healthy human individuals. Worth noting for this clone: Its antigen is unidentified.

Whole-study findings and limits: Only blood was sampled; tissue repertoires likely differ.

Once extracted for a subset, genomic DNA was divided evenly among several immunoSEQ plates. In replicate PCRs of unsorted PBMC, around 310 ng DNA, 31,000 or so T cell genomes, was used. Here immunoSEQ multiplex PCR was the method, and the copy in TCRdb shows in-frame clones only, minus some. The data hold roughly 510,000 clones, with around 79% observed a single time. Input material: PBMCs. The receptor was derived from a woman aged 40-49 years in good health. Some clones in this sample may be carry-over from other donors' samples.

In DNA form, the CDR3 reads TGTGCCAGCAGCTCCCCCGGGGGGGCCGGCACTGAAGCTTTCTTT. Translated, it gives CASSSPGGAGTEAFF. The chain uses TRBV7-9 and TRBJ1-1, with D perhaps matching TRBD1 (6 bases). Germline assignment: CDR1 SEHNR and CDR2 FQNEAQ (reference sequence). The ends were cut back, 4 bases at V and 4 bases at J, with 16 bases in the middle. CDR3 size: 15 residues.